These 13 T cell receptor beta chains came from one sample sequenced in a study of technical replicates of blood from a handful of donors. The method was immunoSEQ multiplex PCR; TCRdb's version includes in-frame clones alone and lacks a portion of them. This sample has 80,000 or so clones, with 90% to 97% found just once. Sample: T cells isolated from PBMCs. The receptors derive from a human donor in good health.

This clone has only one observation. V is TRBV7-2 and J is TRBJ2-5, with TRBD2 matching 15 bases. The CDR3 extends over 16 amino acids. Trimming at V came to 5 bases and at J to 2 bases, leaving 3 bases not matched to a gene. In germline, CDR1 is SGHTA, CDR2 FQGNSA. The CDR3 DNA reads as TGTGCCAGCAGCGCGGGACTAGCGGGGGGTCAAGAGACCCAGTACTTC. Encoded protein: CASSAGLAGGQETQYF.

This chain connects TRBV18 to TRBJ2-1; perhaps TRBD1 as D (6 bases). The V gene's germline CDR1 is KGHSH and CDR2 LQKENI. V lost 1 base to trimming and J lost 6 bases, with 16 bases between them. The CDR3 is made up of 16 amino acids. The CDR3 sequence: CASSPLLSAGVNEQFF. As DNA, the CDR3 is TGTGCCAGCTCACCACTTTTATCTGCAGGGGTCAATGAGCAGTTCTTC.

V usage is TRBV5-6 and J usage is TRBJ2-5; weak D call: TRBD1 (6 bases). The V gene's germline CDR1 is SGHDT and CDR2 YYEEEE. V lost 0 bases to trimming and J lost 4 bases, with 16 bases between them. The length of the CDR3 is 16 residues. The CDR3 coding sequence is TGTGCCAGCAGCTTGGAGAGGGGGAACCCTCTAGAGACCCAGTACTTC. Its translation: CASSLERGNPLETQYF.

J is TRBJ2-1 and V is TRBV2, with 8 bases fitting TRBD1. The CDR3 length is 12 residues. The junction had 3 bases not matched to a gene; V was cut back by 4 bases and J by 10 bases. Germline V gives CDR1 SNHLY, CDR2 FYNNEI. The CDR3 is CASSGQGLEQFF. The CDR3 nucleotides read TGTGCCAGCAGTGGACAGGGGCTCGAGCAGTTCTTC. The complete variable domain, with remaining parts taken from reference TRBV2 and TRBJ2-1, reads EPEVTQTPSHQVTQMGQEVILRCVPISNHLYFYWYRQILGQKVEFLVSFYNNEISEKSEIFDDQFSVERPDGSNFTLKIRSTKLEDSAMYFCASSGQGLEQFFGPGTRLTVL.

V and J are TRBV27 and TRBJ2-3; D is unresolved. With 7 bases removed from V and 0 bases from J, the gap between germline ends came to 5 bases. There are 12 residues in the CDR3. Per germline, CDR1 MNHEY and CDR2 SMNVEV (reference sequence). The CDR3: CASTSSTDTQYF. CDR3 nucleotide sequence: TGTGCCAGCACCTCCAGCACAGATACGCAGTATTTT.

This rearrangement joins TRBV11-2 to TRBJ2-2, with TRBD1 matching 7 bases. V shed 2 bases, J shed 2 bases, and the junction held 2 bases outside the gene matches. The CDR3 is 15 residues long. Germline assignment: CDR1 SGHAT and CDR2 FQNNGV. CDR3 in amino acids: CASSLNRGNTGELFF. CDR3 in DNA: TGTGCCAGCAGCTTAAACAGGGGAAACACCGGGGAGCTGTTTTTT.

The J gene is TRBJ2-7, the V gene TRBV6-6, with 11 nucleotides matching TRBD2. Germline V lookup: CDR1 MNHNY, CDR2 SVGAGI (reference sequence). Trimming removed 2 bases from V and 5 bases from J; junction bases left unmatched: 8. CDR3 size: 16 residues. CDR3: CASSYGMELAGDEQYF. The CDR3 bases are TGTGCCAGCAGTTACGGAATGGAACTAGCGGGGGACGAGCAGTACTTC.

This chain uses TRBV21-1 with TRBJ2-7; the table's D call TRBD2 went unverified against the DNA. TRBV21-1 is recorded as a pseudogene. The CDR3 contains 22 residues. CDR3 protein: CASSNHRRAGPIPTFRSYEQYF. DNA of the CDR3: TGTGCCAGCAGCAACCATCGGAGAGCGGGACCCATCCCGACGTTCAGGTCCTACGAGCAGTACTTC.

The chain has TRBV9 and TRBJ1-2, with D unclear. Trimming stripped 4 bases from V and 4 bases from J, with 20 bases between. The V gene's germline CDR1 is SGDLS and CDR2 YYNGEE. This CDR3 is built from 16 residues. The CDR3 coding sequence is TGTGCCAGCAGCCCTACCCGAGCGGGAGGACTCTATGGCTACACCTTC. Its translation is CASSPTRAGGLYGYTF. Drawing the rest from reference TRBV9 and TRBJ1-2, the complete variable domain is DSGVTQTPKHLITATGQRVTLRCSPRSGDLSVYWYQQSLDQGLQFLIQYYNGEERAKGNILERFSAQQFPDLHSELNLSSLELGDSALYFCASSPTRAGGLYGYTFGSGTRLTVV.

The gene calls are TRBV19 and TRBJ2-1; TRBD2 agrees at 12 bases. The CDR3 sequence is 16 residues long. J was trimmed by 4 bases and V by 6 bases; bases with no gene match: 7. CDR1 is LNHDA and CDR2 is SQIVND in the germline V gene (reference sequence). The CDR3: CASRKTTSGSYNEQFF. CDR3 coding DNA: TGTGCCAGTAGGAAAACGACTAGCGGGAGTTACAATGAGCAGTTCTTC.

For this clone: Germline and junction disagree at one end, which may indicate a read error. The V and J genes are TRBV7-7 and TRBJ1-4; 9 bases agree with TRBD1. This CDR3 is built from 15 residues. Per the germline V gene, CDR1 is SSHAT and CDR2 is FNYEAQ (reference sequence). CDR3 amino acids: CASSPGQGGNEKLFF. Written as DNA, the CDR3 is TGTGCTAGCAGCCCGGGACAGGGAGGGAATGAAAAACTGTTTTTT.

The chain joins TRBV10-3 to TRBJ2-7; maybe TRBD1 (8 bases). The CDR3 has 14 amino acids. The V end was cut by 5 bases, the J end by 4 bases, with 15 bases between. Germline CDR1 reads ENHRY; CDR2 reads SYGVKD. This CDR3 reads CAISTDRGGYEQYF. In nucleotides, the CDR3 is TGTGCCATCAGTACCGACAGGGGAGGGTACGAGCAGTACTTC.

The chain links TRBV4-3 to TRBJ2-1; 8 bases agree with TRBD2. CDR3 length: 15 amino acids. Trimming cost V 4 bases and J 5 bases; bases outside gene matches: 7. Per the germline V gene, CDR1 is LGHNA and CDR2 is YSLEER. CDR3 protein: CASSPGGEADNEQFF. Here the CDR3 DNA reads TGCGCCAGCAGCCCCGGGGGGGAGGCCGACAATGAGCAGTTCTTC.